The clone carrying this T cell receptor beta chain was seen only a few times. Its antigen is as yet unknown. These data belong to a study of early stage breast cancer tumors. Study-level results: Enriched TCRB sequences shared across patients were mostly commonly generated sequences. Unsorted bulk genomic DNA sequencing lacked pairing and functional marker data.

TCRdb keeps only in-frame clones here, not all; method: immunoSEQ multiplex PCR. Here the sample spans roughly 56,000 clones, more than 60% being singletons. This CDR3 is built from 18 residues. The V end was cut by 5 bases, the J end by 8 bases, with 25 bases between. Germline V gene data show CDR1 as MNHEY and CDR2 as SMNVEV (reference sequence). The sequencing input was blood. The TCR originated in a person aged 30 to 40 with breast cancer. This chain uses TRBV27 with TRBJ1-6, with a possible D match to TRBD1 (5 bases). CDR3 bases: TGTGCCAGCAGTACCCGCCCAGGGATGTGGGCTCTAGATTCACCCCTCCACTTT. Translated: CASSTRPGMWALDSPLHF.